What follows is one TCR beta chain and its context. What it recognizes is unknown. 60 Vbeta and 13 Jbeta primers were used in PCR. Original analysis: About 10 million of tens of millions of unique TCR beta chains were shared, per a later count. Here immunoSEQ multiplex PCR was the method, and the copy in TCRdb shows in-frame clones only, minus some. V and J calls and clone size are given by that table; D and trimming were obtained from the DNA. The sample records under 200,000 clones, roughly 80% being singletons. This specimen comes from a study of cytomegalovirus exposure and HLA in healthy donors. Study observations and caveats: Later, an analysis found that common viral pathogens appeared to be linked with several of the most significant clusters.

With 3 bases removed from V and 4 bases from J, the gap between germline ends came to 13 bases. The germline CDR1 and CDR2 sequences are MNHEY and SMNVEV (reference sequence). This CDR3 is built from 14 residues. The receptor's source is a woman aged 18-29 years in good health and CMV-seronegative. J is TRBJ2-7 and V is TRBV27; perhaps TRBD2 as D (7 bases). Sequencing input: PBMCs. The CDR3: CASSFRGRAYEQYF. The CDR3 bases are TGTGCCAGCAGTTTTAGGGGGAGGGCTTACGAGCAGTACTTC.